The entry below gives a single TCR beta chain sequence along with its context. The CDR3 spans 13 residues. Germline CDR1 SGHNT, CDR2 YYREEE (reference sequence). With V trimmed by 4 bases and J by 6 bases, 6 bases remained unmatched. These data come from a study of shared clonotypes between healthy human individuals. Measured with immunoSEQ multiplex PCR; TCRdb has only the in-frame clones, and not every one. The table has 2 million to 2.5 million clones, roughly 92% seen once. The clonotype originates from a man aged 18 to 29 in good health. Some clones in this sample may be carry-over from other donors' samples. This chain joins TRBV5-4 and TRBJ2-7, with 8 positions matching TRBD1. Sequencing was done on a sample of naive CD4+ T cells from PBMCs. The subset denotes: CD45RA+ positively selected. CDR3 loop: CASSLPTGGEQYF. CDR3 nucleotide sequence: TGTGCCAGCAGCCTACCTACAGGGGGCGAGCAGTACTTC.